Sequencing of this T cell receptor beta chain was carried out in a study of response to subunit inactivated influenza vaccine. TCRdb processed the RT-PCR reads anew with MiXCR; each CDR3 protein has one entry. The sample has more than 450,000 distinct CDR3 sequences, approximately 7.7% seen once. The study's findings and limits: The authors suggested that every seasonal influenza vaccination recruits few new T cells.

Germline loops: CDR1 DFQATT, CDR2 SNEGSKA (reference sequence). The CDR3 spans 15 residues. Trimming stripped 7 bases from V and 4 bases from J, with 21 bases between. Regarding this clonotype: Its antigen is as yet unknown.

Source: PBMCs from blood, taken roughly 24 months after vaccination. The sequence derives from a man aged 50-75 years who received an inactivated influenza vaccine. The chain carries TRBV20-1 and TRBJ2-3, with TRBD2 as a possible D gene (5 bases). As DNA, the CDR3 is TGCAGTGGGGAGACTGGCGTTGGTAGGGCAGATACGCAGTATTTT. Translating it yields CSGETGVGRADTQYF.